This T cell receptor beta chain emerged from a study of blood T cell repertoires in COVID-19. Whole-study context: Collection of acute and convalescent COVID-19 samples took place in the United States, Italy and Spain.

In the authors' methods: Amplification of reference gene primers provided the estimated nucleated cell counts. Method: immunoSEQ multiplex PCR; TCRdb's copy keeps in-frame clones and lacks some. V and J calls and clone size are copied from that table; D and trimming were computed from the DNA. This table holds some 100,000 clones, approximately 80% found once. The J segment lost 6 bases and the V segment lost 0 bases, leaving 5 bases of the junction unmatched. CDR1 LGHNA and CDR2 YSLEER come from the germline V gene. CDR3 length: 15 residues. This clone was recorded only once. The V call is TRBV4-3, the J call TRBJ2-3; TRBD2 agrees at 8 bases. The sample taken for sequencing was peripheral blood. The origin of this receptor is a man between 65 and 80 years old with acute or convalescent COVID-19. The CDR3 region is CASSQDRRGADTQYF. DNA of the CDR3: TGCGCCAGCAGCCAAGACCGGCGGGGGGCGGATACGCAGTATTTT.